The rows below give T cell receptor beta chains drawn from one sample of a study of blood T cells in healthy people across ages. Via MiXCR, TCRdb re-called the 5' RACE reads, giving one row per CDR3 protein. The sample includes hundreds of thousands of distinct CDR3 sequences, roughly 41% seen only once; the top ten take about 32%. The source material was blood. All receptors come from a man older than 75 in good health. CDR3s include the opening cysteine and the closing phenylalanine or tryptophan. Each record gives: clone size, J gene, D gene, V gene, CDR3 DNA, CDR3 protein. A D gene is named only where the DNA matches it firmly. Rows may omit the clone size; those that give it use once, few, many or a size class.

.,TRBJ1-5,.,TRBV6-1,TGTGCCAGCAGTGAAAGCAGGGAGAGAGGGCAGCCCCAGCATTTT,CASSESRERGQPQHF
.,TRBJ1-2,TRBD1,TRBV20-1,TGCAGTGCTGCTCCGGAGGGGACAGGGTTTAACTATGGCTACACCTTC,CSAAPEGTGFNYGYTF
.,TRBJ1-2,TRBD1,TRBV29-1,TGCAGCGTTGAAGTCCCGGGTAGGGACAGGGGTAAATATGGCTACACCTTC,CSVEVPGRDRGKYGYTF
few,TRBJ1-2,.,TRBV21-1,TGTGCCAGCAGCAAATGTCGCAGCTTGCCCTTCTGGGAGGGAGGCTACACCTTC,CASSKCRSLPFWEGGYTF
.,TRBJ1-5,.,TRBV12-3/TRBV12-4,TGTGCCAGCAGTTTAGCGCGGAACAATCAGCCCCAGCATTTT,CASSLARNNQPQHF
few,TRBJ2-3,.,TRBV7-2,TGTGCCAGCAGCGGGCGGGACCCCCGCACAGATACGCAGTATTTT,CASSGRDPRTDTQYF
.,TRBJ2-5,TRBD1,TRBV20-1,TGCAGTGCTAGAGATGGCCGGGGACAGGAGTGGGGCCAAGAGACCCAGTACTTC,CSARDGRGQEWGQETQYF
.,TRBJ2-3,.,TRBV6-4,TGTGCCAGCAGTCGTACTAGGTCTGATACGCAGTATTTT,CASSRTRSDTQYF
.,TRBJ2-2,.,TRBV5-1,TGCGCCAGCAGCTTGGGTGACGGGTTCACCGGGGAGCTGTTTTTT,CASSLGDGFTGELFF
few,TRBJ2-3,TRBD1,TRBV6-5,TGTGCCAGCAGTCACACGAGACAGGGAACAGATACGCAGTATTTT,CASSHTRQGTDTQYF
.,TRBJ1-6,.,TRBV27,TGTGCCAGCACCACCACAAATAATTCACCCCTCCACTTT,CASTTTNNSPLHF
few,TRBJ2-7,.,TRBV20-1,TGCAGTGCTTTCCACAGGGGGGGCGCCTACGAGCAGTACTTC,CSAFHRGGAYEQYF
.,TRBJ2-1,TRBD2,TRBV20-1,TGCAGTGCTTCCGGACTAGCGGGAGGAACCTACAATGAGCAGTTCTTC,CSASGLAGGTYNEQFF
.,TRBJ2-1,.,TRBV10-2,TGCGCCAGCAGTGAGTCGCAGGCCAACTACAATGAGCAGTTCTTC,CASSESQANYNEQFF
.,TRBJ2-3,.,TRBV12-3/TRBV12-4,TGTGCCAGCAGTTCCCAGCCGGAGATAAATACGCAGTATTTT,CASSSQPEINTQYF
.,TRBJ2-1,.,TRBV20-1,TGCAGTGCTAGAGATGCCCTTAGTCAAAGGTTTTACAATGAGCAGTTCTTC,CSARDALSQRFYNEQFF
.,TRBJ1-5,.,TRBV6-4,TGTGCCAGCATCAGGTCTAGCAATCAGCCCCAGCATTTT,CASIRSSNQPQHF
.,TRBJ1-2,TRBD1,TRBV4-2,TGTGCCAGCAGCCAAGCGATTGGGTTGGGGACAGGAGAAAACTATGGCTACACCTTC,CASSQAIGLGTGENYGYTF
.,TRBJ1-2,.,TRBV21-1,TGTGCCAGAAATCGGGGGGGGGGCAGGGGCTACACCTTC,CARNRGGGRGYTF
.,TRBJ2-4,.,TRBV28,TGTGCCAGCAGCCCCCAGGGGCAAGGAGCCAAAAACATTCAGTACTTC,CASSPQGQGAKNIQYF
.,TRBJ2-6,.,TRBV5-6,TGTGCCAGCAGCTTGAGACAAATGGCTGGGGCCAACGTCCTGACTTTC,CASSLRQMAGANVLTF
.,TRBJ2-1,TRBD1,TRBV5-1,TGCGCCAGCAGCTTGGCCCAGACAGGGGGGAATGAGCAGTTCTTC,CASSLAQTGGNEQFF
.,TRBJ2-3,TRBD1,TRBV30,TGTGCCTGGAATCCAGGGGGAACAGATACGCAGTATTTT,CAWNPGGTDTQYF